The clone carrying this T cell receptor beta chain turned up a few times. This sample is part of a study of shared clonotypes between healthy human individuals. Clones were sequenced by immunoSEQ multiplex PCR, and TCRdb holds only the in-frame ones, with some missing. The profile shows about 1 million clones, around 76% of them singletons. The CDR3 is made up of 16 amino acids. V shed 5 bases and J 3 bases; nucleotides not matched to a gene: 9. Looked up from germline, CDR1 is KGHSH and CDR2 is LQKENI. The chain combines TRBV18 with TRBJ2-7, with 11 positions matching TRBD1. This receptor was identified in a man younger than 35 in good health. Sequencing was done on a sample of memory CD4+ T cells sorted from blood. This sample's subset: CD45RA-negative fraction. CDR3 loop: CASSKPGTGGYYEQYF. CDR3 sequence (DNA): TGTGCCAGCTCAAAACCCGGGACAGGGGGGTACTACGAGCAGTACTTC.